The source of this TCR beta chain is a study of CD8+CD57+ T cells in acquired aplastic anemia. The overall study: DNA from sorted CD4+ and CD8+ cells averaged approximately 3.5 ug. Regarding the study as a whole: CD8+ Simpson's diversity showed no significant patient-control difference. Researchers report that twenty-nine CD8+ CDR3 sequences appeared in both patients and controls.

This CDR3 has 15 amino acids. The V end was cut by 8 bases, the J end by 5 bases, with 22 bases between. Germline lookup yields CDR1 LNHDA and CDR2 SQIVND (reference sequence). TCR beta VDJ and CDR3 were profiled, and genomic DNA was the template. MiXCR, applied by TCRdb to the reads, yields one record per CDR3 protein. The sample yields roughly 150,000 distinct CDR3 sequences, 47% seen once. Details on this clonotype: Its antigen is unidentified.

Patients chosen for sequencing had CD8+CD57+ cells that had expanded, as shown by flow cytometry. Prior therapy had not been administered to any patient at the time of blood sampling. The TCR sequence derives from a human donor with aplastic anemia. Sequencing was performed on sorted CD4+, CD8+, or CD8+CD57+ T cells (not recorded which) from PBMCs. V usage is TRBV19 and J usage is TRBJ2-7; D gene uncertain. Here the CDR3 DNA reads TGTGCCAGTCTGGAGAAGGGTCTTGGAAGGAACGAGCAGTACTTC. It yields the protein CASLEKGLGRNEQYF. The full variable domain, rest sourced from reference TRBV19 and TRBJ2-7, is DGGITQSPKYLFRKEGQNVTLSCEQNLNHDAMYWYRQDPGQGLRLIYYSQIVNDFQKGDIAEGYSVSREKKESFPLTVTSAQKNPTAFYLCASLEKGLGRNEQYFGPGTRLTVT.